These 12 T cell receptor beta chains originate from one sample sequenced in a study of beta chain features in type 1 diabetes (dated by TCRdb to 2016 to 2019). General findings and caveats noted by the study authors: A moderate but significant shortening of TCRB CDR3 length was observed in type 1 diabetes patients in all four CD4+ subsets.

Libraries were built with the immunoSEQ multiplex PCR assay. The High Capacity cDNA Reverse Transcription Kit was used to reverse transcribe all of the isolated RNA, meaning that expressed TCRB transcripts were what got sequenced. The immuneACCESS repertoire file appears here via TCRdb, limited to in-frame rearrangements. These files lack a portion of the clones; in checked studies, under half of the deficit traces to unresolved V genes, and the cause of the others is not known. The sample yields under 200,000 clones; about 9.3% were counted once. The ten largest clones add up to roughly 0.5% of the sample. The antigens these receptors bind are not known. Sequencing was performed on central memory CD4+ T cells from blood. Every receptor here comes from a man aged 25 to 40 with type 1 diabetes.

The chain couples TRBV20-1 to TRBJ2-7; TRBD1 might be the D (6 bases). The CDR3 totals 11 residues. Germline V gene lookup returns CDR1 DFQATT and CDR2 SNEGSKA (reference sequence). Trimming took 5 bases from V and 7 from J, leaving 12 bases between them. The CDR3 region has the DNA TGCAGTGCTCGACAGGACGGGGAGCAGTACTTC. Protein sequence: CSARQDGEQYF.

The rearrangement uses TRBV5-4 and TRBJ2-4; 7 positions match TRBD1. Trimming cost V 5 bases and J 8 bases; bases outside gene matches: 13. This CDR3 contains 15 residues. Germline CDR1 and CDR2: SGHNT and YYREEE (reference sequence). The chain's CDR3 is CASRSTGSQGDIQYF. In nucleotides, the CDR3 is TGTGCCAGCAGATCAACAGGGTCCCAGGGGGACATTCAGTACTTC.

This chain connects TRBV28 to TRBJ2-1; TRBD1 aligns across 10 bases. The ends lost 7 bases at V and 3 bases at J; junction bases unmatched: 9. The CDR3 is made up of 16 amino acids. Germline lookup yields CDR1 MDHEN and CDR2 SYDVKM. DNA of the CDR3: TGTGCCAGCAACCGACAGGGGGCTAACCTCTACAATGAGCAGTTCTTC. Protein sequence: CASNRQGANLYNEQFF.

This clone has only a few counts. The J gene is TRBJ2-7, the V gene TRBV5-1; 8 bases are a match to TRBD2. The CDR3 has 15 amino acids. The germline V gene has CDR1 SGHRS and CDR2 YFSETQ. The V and J ends lost 4 bases and 6 bases, in that order; junction bases with no gene match: 12. CDR3 coding DNA: TGCGCCAGCAGCATCAGTAGCGGGATCGGAATCGAGCAGTACTTC. Encoded protein: CASSISSGIGIEQYF. The full variable domain, completed using reference TRBV5-1 and TRBJ2-7, is KAGVTQTPRYLIKTRGQQVTLSCSPISGHRSVSWYQQTPGQGLQFLFEYFSETQRNKGNFPGRFSGRQFSNSRSEMNVSTLELGDSALYLCASSISSGIGIEQYFGPGTRLTVT.

This sequence joins TRBV12-5 and TRBJ2-2, with D possibly matching TRBD2 (6 bases). Per the germline V gene, CDR1 is LGHNT and CDR2 is FRNRAP. Trimming stripped 7 bases from V and 0 bases from J, with 15 bases between. This CDR3 has 16 amino acids. CDR3 sequence reads: CASASSGESNTGELFF. The CDR3 region has the DNA TGTGCTAGTGCCTCGTCGGGGGAATCGAACACCGGGGAGCTGTTTTTT.

In its sample, this clone was seen a few times. This sequence joins TRBV7-9 and TRBJ2-7; 9 bases agree with TRBD1. V trimming: 4 bases; J trimming: 5 bases; junction bases outside the gene matches: 3. From germline, CDR1 is SEHNR and CDR2 FQNEAQ (reference sequence). The CDR3 extends over 13 amino acids. CDR3 sequence reads: CASSWTGENEQYF. In DNA form, the CDR3 reads TGTGCCAGCAGCTGGACAGGGGAAAACGAGCAGTACTTC. Full variable domain (remainder filled in from reference TRBV7-9 and TRBJ2-7): DTGVSQNPRHKITKRGQNVTFRCDPISEHNRLYWYRQTLGQGPEFLTYFQNEAQLEKSRLLSDRFSAERPKGSFSTLEIQRTEQGDSAMYLCASSWTGENEQYFGPGTRLTVT.

This clone occurred a few times. The chain combines TRBV5-4 with TRBJ2-1, with 12 bases that match TRBD2. The V gene's germline CDR1 is SGHNT and CDR2 YYREEE (reference sequence). V gave up 4 bases and J gave up 7 bases; unmatched junction bases: 6. The CDR3 consists of 15 residues. CDR3 sequence reads: CASSLTSGRRNEQFF. CDR3 coding DNA: TGTGCCAGCAGCCTAACTAGCGGGAGGCGAAATGAGCAGTTCTTC. The full variable domain, its missing parts supplied by reference TRBV5-4 and TRBJ2-1, is ETGVTQSPTHLIKTRGQQVTLRCSSQSGHNTVSWYQQALGQGPQFIFQYYREEENGRGNFPPRFSGLQFPNYSSELNVNALELDDSALYLCASSLTSGRRNEQFFGPGTRLTVL.

This clone was seen a few times. This chain connects TRBV7-9 to TRBJ1-2; 7 bases are shared with TRBD1. V dropped 3 bases and J dropped 6; count of bases not matched to a gene: 7. Germline CDR1 is SEHNR and CDR2 is FQNEAQ (reference sequence). The CDR3 is made up of 14 amino acids. DNA for the CDR3: TGTGCCAGCAGCTTTGGAGGGGGCTGGGATGGCTACACCTTC. Translating it yields CASSFGGGWDGYTF.

This clone was counted a few times. The J gene is TRBJ2-5, the V gene TRBV28; D is unclear. Trimming stripped 8 bases from V and 1 base from J, with 8 bases between. Germline lookup yields CDR1 MDHEN and CDR2 SYDVKM. The CDR3 is 12 residues long. The CDR3 spells CASSRSQETQYF. The CDR3 nucleotides are TGTGCCAGCTCCCGGTCCCAAGAGACCCAGTACTTC.

This clone was detected only a few times. The genes are TRBV28 and TRBJ2-7; 12 bases map to TRBD1. Germline lookup yields CDR1 MDHEN and CDR2 SYDVKM. Trimming at V came to 4 bases and at J to 2 bases, leaving 6 bases not matched to a gene. The CDR3 extends over 16 amino acids. The DNA of the CDR3 is TGTGCCAGCAGTTCCGGGACAGGGGGCATGGCCTACGAGCAGTACTTC. This codes for CASSSGTGGMAYEQYF. Looking up the rest from reference TRBV28 and TRBJ2-7 gives the full variable domain: DVKVTQSSRYLVKRTGEKVFLECVQDMDHENMFWYRQDPGLGLRLIYFSYDVKMKEKGDIPEGYSVSREKKERFSLILESASTNQTSMYLCASSSGTGGMAYEQYFGPGTRLTVT.

This clone occurred a few times. V and J are TRBV18 and TRBJ2-3; 9 bases line up with TRBD1. The CDR3 is 15 amino acids. CDR1 and CDR2 from the germline V gene are KGHSH and LQKENI. With V trimmed by 0 bases and J by 6 bases, 4 bases remained unmatched. The CDR3 region is CASSPPWTGEDTQYF. The CDR3 nucleotides are TGTGCCAGCTCACCACCTTGGACAGGGGAGGATACGCAGTATTTT.

This clone was counted between two and nine times. The gene calls are TRBV14 and TRBJ1-5; D is possibly TRBD1 (6 bases). The CDR3 loop spans 17 amino acids. The germline V gene has CDR1 SGHDN and CDR2 FVKESK. V lost 2 bases, J lost 4 bases, and 18 bases lay in between. CDR3 region: CASSQPTGTISNQPQHF. The CDR3 DNA sequence: TGTGCCAGCAGCCAACCTACAGGGACGATTTCGAATCAGCCCCAGCATTTT.